One and the same sample provided the 6 T cell receptor beta chains below, sequenced in a study of cytotoxic CD8 clonotypes in ibrutinib-treated CLL. Only in-frame clones appear in the TCRdb table, and some are missing; sequencing was by immunoSEQ multiplex PCR. The sample has some 300,000 clones; 80% are singletons. Material: PBMCs, obtained before ibrutinib treatment. The source is a human donor with chronic lymphocytic leukemia.

The rearrangement uses TRBV9 and TRBJ2-7; tentatively, D is TRBD2 (5 bases). V was cut by 3 bases and J by 6 bases, with 13 bases left in between. CDR1 is SGDLS and CDR2 is YYNGEE in the germline V gene. This CDR3 contains 13 residues. The CDR3 region has the DNA TGTGCCAGCAGCGCCCGGAGCGGCGTCGAGCAGTACTTC. Translation gives CASSARSGVEQYF.

The J gene is TRBJ1-1, the V gene TRBV30; unclear D gene. The CDR3 consists of 14 residues. Looked up from germline, CDR1 is GTSNPN and CDR2 is SVGIG (reference sequence). Trimming pared 0 bases from V and 6 bases from J, leaving 14 bases between. Written as DNA, the CDR3 is TGTGCCTGGAGTGTACTCACCGGTGGAGCTGAAGCTTTCTTT. Protein: CAWSVLTGGAEAFF. The full variable domain, in which reference TRBV30 and TRBJ1-1 provide the parts outside the CDR3, is SQTIHQWPATLVQPVGSPLSLECTVEGTSNPNLYWYRQAAGRGLQLLFYSVGIGQISSEVPQNLSASRPQDRQFILSSKKLLLSDSGFYLCAWSVLTGGAEAFFGQGTRLTVV.

This clone has just a few counts. The chain employs TRBV5-6 and TRBJ1-3; no reliable D call. The CDR3 extends over 13 amino acids. Per the germline V gene, CDR1 is SGHDT and CDR2 is YYEEEE. V was cut by 5 bases and J by 0 bases, with 6 bases left in between. CDR3 loop: CASRISSGNTIYF. CDR3 bases: TGTGCCAGCAGGATAAGCTCTGGAAACACCATATATTTT.

The V gene is TRBV9, the J gene TRBJ2-7; TRBD2 aligns across 12 bases. The J segment lost 4 bases and the V segment lost 4 bases, leaving 9 bases of the junction unmatched. Germline assignment: CDR1 SGDLS and CDR2 YYNGEE. The CDR3 runs 16 residues. The CDR3 nucleotides are TGTGCCAGCAGCCCCAAGACTAGCGGGAGTGTATACGAGCAGTACTTC. Protein product: CASSPKTSGSVYEQYF.

The chain couples TRBV5-6 to TRBJ2-6; D unclear. The CDR3 is 15 residues long. Trimming took off 6 bases at V and 0 bases at J, with 10 bases between the two ends. The V gene's germline CDR1 is SGHDT and CDR2 YYEEEE. The CDR3 loop is CASTPGRSGANVLTF. CDR3 bases: TGTGCCAGCACCCCGGGCCGCTCTGGGGCCAACGTCCTGACTTTC.

The V gene is TRBV10-3, the J gene TRBJ1-2, with D possibly TRBD1 on 5 matching bases. Germline CDR1 and CDR2: ENHRY and SYGVKD. V gave up 6 bases and J gave up 6 bases, with 11 bases separating them. CDR3 length: 12 residues. The CDR3 nucleotides are TGTGCCATCAGCGGGGGTTTCGATGGCTACACCTTC. Translated: CAISGGFDGYTF.